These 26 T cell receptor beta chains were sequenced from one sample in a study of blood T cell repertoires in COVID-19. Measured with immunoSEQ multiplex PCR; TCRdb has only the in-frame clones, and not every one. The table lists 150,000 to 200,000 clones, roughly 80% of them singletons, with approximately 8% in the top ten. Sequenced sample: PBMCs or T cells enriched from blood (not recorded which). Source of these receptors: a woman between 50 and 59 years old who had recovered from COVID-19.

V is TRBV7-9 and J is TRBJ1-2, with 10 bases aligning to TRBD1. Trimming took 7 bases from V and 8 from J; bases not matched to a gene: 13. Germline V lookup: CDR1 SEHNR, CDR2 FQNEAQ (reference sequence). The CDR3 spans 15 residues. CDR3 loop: CASNRLGTGVPGYTF. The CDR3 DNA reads TGTGCCAGCAACCGTCTCGGGACAGGGGTACCCGGCTACACCTTC. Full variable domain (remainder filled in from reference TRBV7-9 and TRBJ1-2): DTGVSQNPRHKITKRGQNVTFRCDPISEHNRLYWYRQTLGQGPEFLTYFQNEAQLEKSRLLSDRFSAERPKGSFSTLEIQRTEQGDSAMYLCASNRLGTGVPGYTFGSGTRLTVV.

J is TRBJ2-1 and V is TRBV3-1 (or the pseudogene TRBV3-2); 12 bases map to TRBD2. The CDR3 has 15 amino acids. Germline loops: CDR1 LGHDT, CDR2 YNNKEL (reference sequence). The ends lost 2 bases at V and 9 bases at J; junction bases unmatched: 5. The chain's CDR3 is CASSQRTSGVGEQFF. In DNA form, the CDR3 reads TGTGCCAGCAGCCAAAGGACTAGCGGGGTAGGTGAGCAGTTCTTC.

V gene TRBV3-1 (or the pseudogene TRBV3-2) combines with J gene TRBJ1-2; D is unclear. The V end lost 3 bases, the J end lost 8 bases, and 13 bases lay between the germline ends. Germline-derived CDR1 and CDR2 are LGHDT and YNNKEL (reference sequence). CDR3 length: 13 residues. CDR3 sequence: CASSQEERRGYTF. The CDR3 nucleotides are TGTGCCAGCAGCCAGGAGGAGAGACGGGGCTACACCTTC.

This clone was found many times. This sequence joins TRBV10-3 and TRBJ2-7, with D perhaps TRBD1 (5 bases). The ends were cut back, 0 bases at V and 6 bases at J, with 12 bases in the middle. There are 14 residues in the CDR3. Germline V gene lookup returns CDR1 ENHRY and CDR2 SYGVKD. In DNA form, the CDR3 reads TGTGCCATCAGTGAGTCGATTTCTGGGGCCGAGCAGTACTTC. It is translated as CAISESISGAEQYF.

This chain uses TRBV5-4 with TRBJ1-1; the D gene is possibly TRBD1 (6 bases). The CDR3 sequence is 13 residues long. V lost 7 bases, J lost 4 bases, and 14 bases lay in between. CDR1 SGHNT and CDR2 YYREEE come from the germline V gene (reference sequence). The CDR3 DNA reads TGTGCCAGCGGGGCAGGGGCGATCACTGAAGCTTTCTTT. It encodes CASGAGAITEAFF.

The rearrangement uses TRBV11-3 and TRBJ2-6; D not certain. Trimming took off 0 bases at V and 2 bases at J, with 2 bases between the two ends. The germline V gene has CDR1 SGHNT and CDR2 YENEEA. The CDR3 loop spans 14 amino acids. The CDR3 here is CASSLDTGANVLTF. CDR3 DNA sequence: TGTGCCAGCAGCTTAGATACTGGGGCCAACGTCCTGACTTTC.

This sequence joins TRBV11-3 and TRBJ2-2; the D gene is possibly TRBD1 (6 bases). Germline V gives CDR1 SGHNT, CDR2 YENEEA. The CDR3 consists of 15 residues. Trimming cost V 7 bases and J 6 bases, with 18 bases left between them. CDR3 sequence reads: CASNALGGSAGELFF. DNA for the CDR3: TGTGCCAGCAACGCCTTAGGGGGTTCCGCCGGGGAGCTGTTTTTT.

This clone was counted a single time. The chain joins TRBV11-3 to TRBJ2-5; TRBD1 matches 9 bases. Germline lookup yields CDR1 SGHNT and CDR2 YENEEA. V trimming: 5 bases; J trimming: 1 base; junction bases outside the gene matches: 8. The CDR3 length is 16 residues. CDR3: CASSPRQGGLQETQYF. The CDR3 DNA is TGTGCCAGCAGCCCCCGACAGGGGGGGCTCCAAGAGACCCAGTACTTC.

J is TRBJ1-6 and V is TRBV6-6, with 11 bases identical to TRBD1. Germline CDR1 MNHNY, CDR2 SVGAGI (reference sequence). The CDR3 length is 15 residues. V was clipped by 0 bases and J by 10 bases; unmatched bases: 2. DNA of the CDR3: TGTGCCAGCAGTTACTCAGGGACAGGGGGATCACCCCTCCACTTT. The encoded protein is CASSYSGTGGSPLHF.

CDR3 DNA: TGTGCCAGCAGCTTAAATAGCGGAAGCTCCTACAATGAGCAGTTCTTC. Protein sequence: CASSLNSGSSYNEQFF. This chain connects TRBV11-2 to TRBJ2-1, with D possibly being TRBD2 (6 bases). V gave up 2 bases and J gave up 0 bases, with 11 bases separating them. CDR1 and CDR2 (germline): SGHAT, FQNNGV. The CDR3 extends over 16 amino acids.

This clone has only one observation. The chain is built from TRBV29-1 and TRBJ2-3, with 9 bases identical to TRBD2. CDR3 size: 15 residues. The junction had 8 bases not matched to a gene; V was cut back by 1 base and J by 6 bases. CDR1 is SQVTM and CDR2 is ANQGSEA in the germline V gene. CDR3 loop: CSVEVPSGNRDTQYF. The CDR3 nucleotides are TGCAGCGTTGAAGTCCCTAGCGGGAATCGGGATACGCAGTATTTT.

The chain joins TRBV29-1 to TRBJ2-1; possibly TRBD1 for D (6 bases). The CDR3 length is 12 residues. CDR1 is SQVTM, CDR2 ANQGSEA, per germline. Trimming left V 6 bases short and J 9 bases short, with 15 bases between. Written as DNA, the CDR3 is TGCAGCGTAGGCGACAGGTGGGGTGAGCAGTTCTTC. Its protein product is CSVGDRWGEQFF.

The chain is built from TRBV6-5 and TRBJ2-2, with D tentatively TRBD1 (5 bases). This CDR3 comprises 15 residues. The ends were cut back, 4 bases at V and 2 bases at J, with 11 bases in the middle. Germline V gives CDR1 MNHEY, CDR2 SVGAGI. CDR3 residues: CASSSRTLNTGELFF. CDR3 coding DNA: TGTGCCAGCAGTTCCCGGACACTTAACACCGGGGAGCTGTTTTTT.

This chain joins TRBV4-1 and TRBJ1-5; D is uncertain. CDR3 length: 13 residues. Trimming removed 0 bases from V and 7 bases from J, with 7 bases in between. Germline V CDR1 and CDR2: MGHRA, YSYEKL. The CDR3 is CASSQEPGQPQHF. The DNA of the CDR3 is TGCGCCAGCAGCCAAGAACCGGGACAGCCCCAGCATTTT.

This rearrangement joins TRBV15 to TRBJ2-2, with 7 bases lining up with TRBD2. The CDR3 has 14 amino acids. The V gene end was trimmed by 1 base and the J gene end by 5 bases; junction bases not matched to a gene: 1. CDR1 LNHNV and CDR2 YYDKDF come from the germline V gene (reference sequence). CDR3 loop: CATSRGGGTGELFF. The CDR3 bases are TGTGCCACCAGCAGAGGGGGAGGGACCGGGGAGCTGTTTTTT.

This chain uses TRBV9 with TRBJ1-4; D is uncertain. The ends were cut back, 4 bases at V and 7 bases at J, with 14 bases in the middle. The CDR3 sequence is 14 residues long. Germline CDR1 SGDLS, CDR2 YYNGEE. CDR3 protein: CASSPRSVGEKLFF. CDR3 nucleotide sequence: TGTGCCAGCAGCCCCAGAAGCGTCGGTGAAAAACTGTTTTTT.

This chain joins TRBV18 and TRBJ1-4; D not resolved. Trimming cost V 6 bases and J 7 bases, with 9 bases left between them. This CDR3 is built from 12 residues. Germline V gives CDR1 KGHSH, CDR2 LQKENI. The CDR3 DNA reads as TGTGCCAGCTCGGTTACTGGTGAAAAACTGTTTTTT. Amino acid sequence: CASSVTGEKLFF. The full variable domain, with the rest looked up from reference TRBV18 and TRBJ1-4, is NAGVMQNPRHLVRRRGQEARLRCSPMKGHSHVYWYRQLPEEGLKFMVYLQKENIIDESGMPKERFSAEFPKEGPSILRIQQVVRGDSAAYFCASSVTGEKLFFGSGTQLSVL.

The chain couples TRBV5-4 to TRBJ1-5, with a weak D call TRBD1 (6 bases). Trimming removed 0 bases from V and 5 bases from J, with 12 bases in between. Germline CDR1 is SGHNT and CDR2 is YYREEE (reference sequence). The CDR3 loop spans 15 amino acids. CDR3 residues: CASSLDTGTHQPQHF. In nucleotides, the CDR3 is TGTGCCAGCAGCTTGGACACAGGGACCCATCAGCCCCAGCATTTT.

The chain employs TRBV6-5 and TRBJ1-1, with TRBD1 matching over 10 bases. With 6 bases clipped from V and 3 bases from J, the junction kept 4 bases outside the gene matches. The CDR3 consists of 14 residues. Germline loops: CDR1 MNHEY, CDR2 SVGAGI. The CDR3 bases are TGTGCCAGCAGCCTCGGGACAGGGGACACTGAAGCTTTCTTT. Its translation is CASSLGTGDTEAFF.

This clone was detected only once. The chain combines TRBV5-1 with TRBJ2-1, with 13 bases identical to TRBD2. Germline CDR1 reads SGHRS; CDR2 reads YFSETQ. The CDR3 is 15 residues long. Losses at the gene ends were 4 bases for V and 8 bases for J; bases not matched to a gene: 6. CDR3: CASSRTSGGADEQFF. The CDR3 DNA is TGCGCCAGCAGCCGCACTAGCGGGGGGGCAGATGAGCAGTTCTTC.

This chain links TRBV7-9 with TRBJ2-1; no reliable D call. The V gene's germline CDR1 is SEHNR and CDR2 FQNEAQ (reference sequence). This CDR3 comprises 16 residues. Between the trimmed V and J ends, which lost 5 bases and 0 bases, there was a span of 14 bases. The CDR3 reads CASSRLGASSYNEQFF. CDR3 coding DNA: TGTGCCAGCAGCCGCCTAGGCGCAAGCTCCTACAATGAGCAGTTCTTC.

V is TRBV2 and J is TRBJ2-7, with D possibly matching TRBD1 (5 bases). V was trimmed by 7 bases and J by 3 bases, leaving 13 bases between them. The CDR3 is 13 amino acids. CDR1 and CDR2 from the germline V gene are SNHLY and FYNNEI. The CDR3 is CASTSQGGYEQYF. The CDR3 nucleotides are TGTGCCAGCACTTCCCAGGGTGGCTACGAGCAGTACTTC.

The CDR3 protein is CASTRGTVNYGYTF. The CDR3 DNA sequence: TGTGCCAGCACCCGCGGGACGGTGAACTATGGCTACACCTTC. V is TRBV28 and J is TRBJ1-2; D possibly corresponds to TRBD1 (5 bases). V shed 7 bases and J shed 2 bases, with 14 bases lying between them. CDR3 length equals 14 residues. Germline assignment: CDR1 MDHEN and CDR2 SYDVKM.

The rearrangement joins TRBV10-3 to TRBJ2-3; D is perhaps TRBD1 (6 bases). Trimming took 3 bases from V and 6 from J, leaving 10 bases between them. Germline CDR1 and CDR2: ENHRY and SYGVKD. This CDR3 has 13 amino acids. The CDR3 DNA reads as TGTGCCATCAGTGACCAGGGGACGGATACGCAGTATTTT. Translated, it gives CAISDQGTDTQYF.

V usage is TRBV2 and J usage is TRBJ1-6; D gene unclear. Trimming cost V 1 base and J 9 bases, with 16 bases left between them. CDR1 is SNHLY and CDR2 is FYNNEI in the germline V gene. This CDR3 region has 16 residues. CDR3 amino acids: CASSEEVPTFGSPLHF. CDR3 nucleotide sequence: TGTGCCAGCAGTGAAGAAGTCCCAACGTTCGGTTCACCCCTCCACTTT.

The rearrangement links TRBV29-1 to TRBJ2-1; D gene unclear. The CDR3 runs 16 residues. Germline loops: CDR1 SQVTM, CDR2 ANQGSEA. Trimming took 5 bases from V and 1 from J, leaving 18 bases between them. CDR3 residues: CSVSLEPLQSYNEQFF. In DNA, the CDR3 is TGCAGCGTTTCCTTAGAACCCCTCCAATCCTACAATGAGCAGTTCTTC.